Detailed here is one T cell receptor (beta chain). Its target is not known. CDR1 MGHDK and CDR2 SYGVNS come from the germline V gene. V shed 3 bases and J 0 bases; nucleotides not matched to a gene: 7. The CDR3 is 17 residues long. This sample was included in a study of shared clonotypes between healthy human individuals. Study-level background: Participating donors consisted of two women and a few men aged 18 to 49.

Study outcomes and limitations: Few donors restricted represented genetic and exposure-history diversity.

How the authors handled the data: Quality scores were absent from the junction-only immunoSEQ sequences, so filtering differed. Generated by immunoSEQ multiplex PCR, the TCRdb table keeps only in-frame clones and is missing some. The V and J calls and clone size come from that table; D and trimming were worked out from the DNA. The sample carries about 1.1 million clones, about 80% recorded once. Investigators divided CD4+ cells into CD45RA+ naive and CD45RA-negative memory subsets. The sample comprised memory CD4+ T cells from PBMCs. Subset denoted: CD45RA-negative fraction. The chain is built from TRBV25-1 and TRBJ2-2; 7 bases agree with TRBD1. The source of this sequence is a man aged 18 to 30 in good health. Some clones in this sample may be carry-over from other donors' samples. CDR3 sequence (DNA): TGTGCCAGCAGTGACCCAAGACAGGGTACGAACACCGGGGAGCTGTTTTTT. It is translated as CASSDPRQGTNTGELFF.